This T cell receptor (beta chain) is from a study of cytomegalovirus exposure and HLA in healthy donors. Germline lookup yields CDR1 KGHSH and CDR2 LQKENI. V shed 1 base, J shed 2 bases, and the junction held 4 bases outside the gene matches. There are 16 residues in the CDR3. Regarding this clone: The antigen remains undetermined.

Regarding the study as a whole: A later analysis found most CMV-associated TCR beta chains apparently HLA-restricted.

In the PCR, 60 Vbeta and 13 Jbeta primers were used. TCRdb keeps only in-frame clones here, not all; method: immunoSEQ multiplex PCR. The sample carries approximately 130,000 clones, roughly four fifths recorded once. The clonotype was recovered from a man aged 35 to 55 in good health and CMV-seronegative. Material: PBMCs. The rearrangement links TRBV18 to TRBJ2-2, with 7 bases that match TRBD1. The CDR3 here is CASSPQGQSNTGELFF. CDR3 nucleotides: TGTGCCAGCTCACCACAGGGACAGAGTAACACCGGGGAGCTGTTTTTT.